The 6 T cell receptor beta chains below all came from one sample that was sequenced in a study of T cell responses to AZD1222 COVID-19 vaccine. Produced via immunoSEQ multiplex PCR; TCRdb's table is partial and in-frame only. This sample has about 100,000 clones, with roughly 87% found just once. Material: peripheral blood, obtained 28 days after the second AZD1222 dose. Receptors originate from an adult who received the AZD1222 COVID-19 vaccine.

The V gene is TRBV5-4, the J gene TRBJ1-2; possible D gene TRBD1, 6 bases. This CDR3 spans 14 amino acids. Looked up from germline, CDR1 is SGHNT and CDR2 is YYREEE (reference sequence). V was trimmed by 4 bases and J by 2 bases, leaving 12 bases between them. The CDR3 nucleotides are TGTGCCAGCAGCGAGGACAGCTTCAACTATGGCTACACCTTC. Translation: CASSEDSFNYGYTF.

CDR3 coding DNA: TGTGCCAGCAGTTTCGCCGCGGCCAACTATGGCTACACCTTC. Translated: CASSFAAANYGYTF. The genes are TRBV27 and TRBJ1-2; no clear D. The CDR3 is 14 residues long. V lost 3 bases to trimming and J lost 2 bases, with 10 bases between them. Germline V lookup: CDR1 MNHEY, CDR2 SMNVEV (reference sequence).

The V gene is TRBV11-2, the J gene TRBJ1-1; D is unclear. Trimming took off 9 bases at V and 1 base at J, with 12 bases between the two ends. The CDR3 sequence is 13 residues long. Looked up from germline, CDR1 is SGHAT and CDR2 is FQNNGV. CDR3 region: CASERTPNTEAFF. As DNA, the CDR3 is TGTGCCAGTGAGCGGACTCCGAACACTGAAGCTTTCTTT. The variable domain in full, completed from reference TRBV11-2 and TRBJ1-1, reads EAGVAQSPRYKIIEKRQSVAFWCNPISGHATLYWYQQILGQGPKLLIQFQNNGVVDDSQLPKDRFSAERLKGVDSTLKIQPAKLEDSAVYLCASERTPNTEAFFGQGTRLTVV.

This CDR3 is CASSLLGRSSRELFF. CDR3 nucleotide sequence: TGTGCCAGCTCACTACTAGGTCGGTCATCCCGGGAGCTGTTTTTT. The chain has TRBV18 and TRBJ2-2, with D tentatively TRBD2 (5 bases). Trimming took off 4 bases at V and 9 bases at J, with 18 bases between the two ends. This CDR3 region has 15 residues. Germline V gene sequence: CDR1 KGHSH, CDR2 LQKENI.

This chain links TRBV18 with TRBJ1-5; D perhaps matches TRBD1 (5 bases). V was shortened by 4 bases and J by 3 bases, with 10 bases between the two germline ends. The CDR3 totals 14 residues. CDR1 and CDR2 (germline): KGHSH, LQKENI. CDR3 sequence (DNA): TGTGCCAGCTCACGGGGGGTTTCCAATCAGCCCCAGCATTTT. Its protein product is CASSRGVSNQPQHF.

The chain is built from TRBV2 and TRBJ1-4; D may be TRBD1 (5 bases). From germline, CDR1 is SNHLY and CDR2 FYNNEI. Trimming removed 8 bases at V and 8 bases at J, with 18 bases between. The CDR3 length is 14 residues. The CDR3: CASCRRSGKEKLFF. The CDR3 coding sequence is TGTGCCAGCTGTCGACGGTCAGGGAAGGAAAAACTGTTTTTT.